This record covers a single T cell receptor beta chain. Its antigen is currently unknown. Primers included in the PCR were 60 Vbeta and 13 Jbeta primers. The table came from immunoSEQ multiplex PCR; TCRdb's copy has only in-frame clones and leaves some out. The table records about 100,000 clones, about 80% of them present only once. This specimen comes from a study of cytomegalovirus exposure and HLA in healthy donors. The CDR3 totals 14 residues. Per the germline V gene, CDR1 is SEHNR and CDR2 is FQNEAQ (reference sequence). Trimming at V came to 5 bases and at J to 4 bases, leaving 6 bases not matched to a gene. Whole-study findings and limits: The majority of CMV-associated TCR beta chains were reported as apparently HLA-restricted in a later analysis. CMV antigen specificity of three CMV-associated chains was confirmed in vitro. Analysis was carried out at a later point, and it linked a missense DCLRE1C variant to TCR beta V- and J-gene trimming. Some V segments, including TRBV6-2 and TRBV6-3, were excluded as indistinguishable.

The TCR originated in a female donor in good health and CMV-seropositive. The specimen sequenced was PBMCs. The rearrangement links TRBV7-9 to TRBJ2-7, with TRBD1 matching 9 bases. The CDR3 loop reads CASSAGTGLYEQYF. The CDR3 DNA is TGTGCCAGCAGCGCGGGGACAGGGCTATACGAGCAGTACTTC.